This T cell receptor beta chain came from a study of cytomegalovirus exposure and HLA in healthy donors. Study-level information: When just under 400 donors were genotyped, 80% to 90% of them were found to fall in the Caucasian-associated ancestry cluster. Whole-study results and caveats: Three of the chains that were CMV-associated were confirmed in vitro to be specific for CMV antigens. Earlier analysis looked at TCR beta V segments, and most were productive about 87% or about 30% of the time. The authors enumerated over 150 TCR beta chains as linked to cytomegalovirus.

The PCR made use of 60 Vbeta and 13 Jbeta primers. Profiling relied on immunoSEQ multiplex PCR, and the TCRdb table lists in-frame clones only, not all of them. The data hold under 150,000 clones, with roughly 80% observed a single time. Details on this clone: The antigen remains unidentified.

This CDR3 region has 12 residues. The germline CDR1 and CDR2 sequences are SGHNT and YENEEA. V was trimmed by 5 bases and J by 8 bases, leaving 10 bases between them. Sequenced: PBMCs. The TCR sequence derives from a man younger than 35 in good health and CMV-seronegative. This chain uses TRBV11-3 with TRBJ2-1, with D perhaps TRBD2 (5 bases). CDR3 nucleotides: TGTGCCAGCAGCCATACTAGGGATGAGCAGTTCTTC. Translation: CASSHTRDEQFF.